These T cell receptor beta chains were read from a single sample in a study of T-cell memory formation after mild COVID-19. In TCRdb, the 5' RACE reads were re-called with MiXCR into one record per CDR3 protein. The data hold some 440,000 distinct CDR3 sequences, with around a quarter observed a single time. Sequencing was done on a sample of PBMCs or a T cell subset sorted from them (not recorded which). These receptors all stem from an adult woman who had mild COVID-19 (a few samples of this study predate the infection). Cell type and time point are not known. Each CDR3 is given with its conserved first and last residue. The order of the fields is D gene, clone size, J gene, V gene, CDR3 DNA, CDR3 protein. The D gene is left open where the match is weak. Clone size is given for some rows only: seen once, a few or many times, or a class if the clone is expanded.

. | few | TRBJ1-5 | TRBV12-3/TRBV12-4 | TGTGCCAGCAGTCCCCGGGACGGAAATAGCAATCAGCCCCAGCATTTT | CASSPRDGNSNQPQHF
. | few | TRBJ2-7 | TRBV7-9 | TGTGCCAGCAGCTATCTCACCTCTACCGGAGAGCAGTACTTC | CASSYLTSTGEQYF
TRBD1 | few | TRBJ2-1 | TRBV6-2/TRBV6-3 | TGTGCCAGCAGTTACTCGACGGCAGGGGGCTCCTACAATGAGCAGTTCTTC | CASSYSTAGGSYNEQFF
TRBD1 | . | TRBJ1-1 | TRBV10-3 | TGTGCCACCGCGGACAGGTATACTGAAGCTTTCTTT | CATADRYTEAFF
. | few | TRBJ2-1 | TRBV12-3/TRBV12-4 | TGTGCCAGCACATCTTTGGGGGCTAAGGTCAATGAGCAGTTCTTC | CASTSLGAKVNEQFF
. | few | TRBJ2-7 | TRBV7-7 | TGTGCTAGCAGCTTCTCCTGGGGGCACGAGCAGTACTTC | CASSFSWGHEQYF
TRBD2 | . | TRBJ2-7 | TRBV5-6 | TGTGCCAGCAGCTTTGGACTAGCGGAATACGAGCAGTACTTC | CASSFGLAEYEQYF
TRBD1 | few | TRBJ1-6 | TRBV12-3/TRBV12-4 | TGTGCCAGCAGTCCGACAGGGGTTCGGACACCCCTCCACTTT | CASSPTGVRTPLHF
. | . | TRBJ2-7 | TRBV21-1 | TGTGCCAGCAGCAAAGCCAGGGGGGGTTTCGCCTACGAGCAGTACTTC | CASSKARGGFAYEQYF
. | once | TRBJ2-7 | TRBV6-2/TRBV6-3 | TGTGCCAGCAATTCTAGAGACTCCTACGAGCAGTACTTC | CASNSRDSYEQYF
. | few | TRBJ2-5 | TRBV7-3 | TGTGCCAGCAGCCGCGGGCCCGGCGAGACCCAGTACTTC | CASSRGPGETQYF
TRBD2 | few | TRBJ2-3 | TRBV6-1 | TGTGCCAGCAATGCGGGAGGAACGGCAGATACGCAGTATTTT | CASNAGGTADTQYF
TRBD1 | few | TRBJ2-5 | TRBV6-1 | TGTGCCAGCACCATGGGACAGTCCCAAGAGACCCAGTACTTC | CASTMGQSQETQYF
. | few | TRBJ2-4 | TRBV12-3/TRBV12-4 | TGTGCCAGCAGTCCCATCGTTTGGGCAAGCGGAGCCAAAAACATTCAGTACTTC | CASSPIVWASGAKNIQYF
TRBD1 | . | TRBJ1-2 | TRBV6-5 | TGTGCCAGCAGTTACTCGACGGACAGGGTGTATGGCTACACCTTC | CASSYSTDRVYGYTF
. | once | TRBJ2-2 | TRBV19 | TGTGCCAGTAGGAACCGGGGGGCAACCGGGGAGCTGTTTTTT | CASRNRGATGELFF
TRBD1 | . | TRBJ2-2 | TRBV5-1 | TGCGCCAGCCAAGTCAGGGCAGGGGGCTACACCGGGGAGCTGTTTTTT | CASQVRAGGYTGELFF
TRBD2 | . | TRBJ2-1 | TRBV24-1 | TGTGCCACCAGTGATGGGACTACTAGCAATGAGCAGTTCTTC | CATSDGTTSNEQFF